These 26 T cell receptor beta chains came from one sample sequenced in a study of shared clonotypes between healthy human individuals. Clones were sequenced by immunoSEQ multiplex PCR, and TCRdb holds only the in-frame ones, with some missing. The profile covers some 1,100,000 clones, with about four fifths appearing a single time and 0.5% to 0.6% taken by the ten largest. The sample comprised memory CD4+ T cells from PBMCs. Subset given: CD45RA-negative fraction. These receptors came from a man aged 18 to 35 in good health. Some clones in this sample may be carry-over from other donors' samples.

This clone was counted a single time. V usage is TRBV30 and J usage is TRBJ2-2; TRBD2 matches at 7 bases. Germline lookup yields CDR1 GTSNPN and CDR2 SVGIG (reference sequence). This CDR3 comprises 18 residues. V shed 1 base, J shed 0 bases, and the junction held 11 bases outside the gene matches. DNA of the CDR3: TGTGCCTGGAGTGATGGATTGGTTCTAGCGGCGAACACCGGGGAGCTGTTTTTT. Residues: CAWSDGLVLAANTGELFF.

The chain combines TRBV6-4 with TRBJ1-2; D not certain. There are 13 residues in the CDR3. The germline V gene has CDR1 MRHNA and CDR2 SNTAGT. The V end lost 4 bases, the J end lost 2 bases, and 8 bases lay between the germline ends. CDR3 sequence reads: CASSVGPNYGYTF. In DNA, the CDR3 is TGTGCCAGCAGTGTAGGCCCGAACTATGGCTACACCTTC.

This chain uses TRBV5-1 with TRBJ1-4; tentative D call: TRBD1 (6 bases). Germline V gene lookup returns CDR1 SGHRS and CDR2 YFSETQ. V lost 0 bases, J lost 10 bases, and 10 bases lay in between. The CDR3 covers 13 residues. CDR3 sequence: CASSLEGVAKLFF. The CDR3 nucleotides are TGCGCCAGCAGCTTGGAGGGGGTGGCAAAACTGTTTTTT.

J is TRBJ2-3 and V is TRBV5-1, with D maybe TRBD1 (6 bases). The CDR3 is 13 residues long. V gave up 4 bases and J gave up 5 bases, with 11 bases separating them. CDR1 is SGHRS and CDR2 is YFSETQ in the germline V gene. The CDR3 DNA reads TGCGCCAGCAGCCAGCAGGGGTTAGATACGCAGTATTTT. Protein: CASSQQGLDTQYF. The full variable domain, with the rest looked up from reference TRBV5-1 and TRBJ2-3, is KAGVTQTPRYLIKTRGQQVTLSCSPISGHRSVSWYQQTPGQGLQFLFEYFSETQRNKGNFPGRFSGRQFSNSRSEMNVSTLELGDSALYLCASSQQGLDTQYFGPGTRLTVL.

Notes on this clone: A single base separates this from a much larger clone, so it may be a read error. The same CDR3 arises from other DNA sequences in this sample as well. The chain uses TRBV9 and TRBJ1-2, with 10 positions matching TRBD1. In germline, CDR1 is SGDLS, CDR2 YYNGEE. CDR3 length: 16 amino acids. CDR3 nucleotide sequence: TGTGCCAGCAGCGTAGCTAATATGGGACAGGGGTATGGCTACACCTTT. This translates into CASSVANMGQGYGYTF.

This clone was counted between two and nine times. This chain uses TRBV28 with TRBJ2-3; 11 bases fit TRBD1. The CDR3 loop spans 15 amino acids. J lost 6 bases, V lost 5 bases, and 7 bases had no gene match. Germline values: CDR1 MDHEN, CDR2 SYDVKM. CDR3 DNA: TGTGCCAGCAGTAAAAGGACAGGGGGCGCCGATACGCAGTATTTT. Translating it yields CASSKRTGGADTQYF.

V usage is TRBV28 and J usage is TRBJ1-6; TRBD1 matches 8 bases. The CDR3 totals 13 residues. After removal of 8 bases from V and 7 bases from J, the junction contained 4 bases not matched to a gene. From germline, CDR1 is MDHEN and CDR2 SYDVKM. This CDR3 reads CASASGGNSPLHF. CDR3 sequence (DNA): TGTGCCAGCGCCTCAGGGGGCAATTCACCCCTCCACTTT.

On this clone: This CDR3 is also generated by other DNA sequences in the sample. The rearrangement joins TRBV5-1 to TRBJ2-5, with TRBD1 matching 9 bases. With V trimmed by 4 bases and J by 5 bases, 3 bases remained unmatched. The germline CDR1 and CDR2 sequences are SGHRS and YFSETQ. The CDR3 contains 13 residues. CDR3 amino acids: CASSDRGGETQYF. The CDR3 DNA follows: TGCGCCAGCAGCGACAGGGGGGGCGAGACCCAGTACTTC.

This clone showed up just once. The chain uses TRBV5-4 and TRBJ1-1; 8 bases are shared with TRBD1. The CDR3 loop spans 16 amino acids. After removal of 4 bases from V and 3 bases from J, the junction contained 11 bases not matched to a gene. The germline CDR1 and CDR2 sequences are SGHNT and YYREEE (reference sequence). CDR3 amino acids: CASSLPQGAGDTEAFF. Written as DNA, the CDR3 is TGTGCCAGCAGCCTTCCGCAGGGGGCGGGGGACACTGAAGCTTTCTTT.

This sequence joins TRBV19 and TRBJ1-2; D ambiguous. Deletions cut 3 bases from V and 8 bases from J, with 10 bases between. CDR3 size: 12 residues. Germline V gene lookup returns CDR1 LNHDA and CDR2 SQIVND (reference sequence). CDR3 in DNA: TGTGCCAGTAGTATTGGGCGTCGAGGCTACACCTTC. Translated, it gives CASSIGRRGYTF. The variable domain in full, with the rest retrieved from reference TRBV19 and TRBJ1-2, is DGGITQSPKYLFRKEGQNVTLSCEQNLNHDAMYWYRQDPGQGLRLIYYSQIVNDFQKGDIAEGYSVSREKKESFPLTVTSAQKNPTAFYLCASSIGRRGYTFGSGTRLTVV.

The V call is TRBV7-2, the J call TRBJ1-2; TRBD1 might be the D (6 bases). This CDR3 contains 15 residues. Trimming cost V 0 bases and J 8 bases, with 16 bases left between them. Germline V gives CDR1 SGHTA, CDR2 FQGNSA. CDR3 nucleotides: TGTGCCAGCAGCTTAGCGATAGAGGGGGGTGCGGGCTACACCTTC. Residues: CASSLAIEGGAGYTF. The full variable domain, completed using reference TRBV7-2 and TRBJ1-2, is GAGVSQSPSNKVTEKGKDVELRCDPISGHTALYWYRQSLGQGLEFLIYFQGNSAPDKSGLPSDRFSAERTGGSVSTLTIQRTQQEDSAVYLCASSLAIEGGAGYTFGSGTRLTVV.

The gene calls are TRBV4-1 and TRBJ2-2, with D tentatively TRBD1 (5 bases). Per germline, CDR1 MGHRA and CDR2 YSYEKL. V gave up 5 bases and J gave up 1 base, with 11 bases separating them. This CDR3 is 15 amino acids long. CDR3 loop: CASSGQTVNTGELFF. Here the CDR3 DNA reads TGCGCCAGCAGCGGGCAGACAGTGAACACCGGGGAGCTGTTTTTT.

DNA for the CDR3: TGTGCCAGCAGCTCAACAGGGGGTGAAAAACTGTTTTTT. The encoded protein is CASSSTGGEKLFF. The rearrangement uses TRBV7-2 and TRBJ1-4, with TRBD1 matching over 8 bases. This CDR3 comprises 13 residues. CDR1 is SGHTA, CDR2 FQGNSA, per germline. J was trimmed by 7 bases and V by 4 bases; bases with no gene match: 2.

The rearrangement links TRBV27 to TRBJ2-3; no firm D call. Deletions cut 2 bases from V and 2 bases from J, with 11 bases between. CDR3 length: 15 amino acids. Germline-derived CDR1 and CDR2 are MNHEY and SMNVEV (reference sequence). The CDR3 region is CASSLNWTPTDTQYF. The CDR3 coding sequence is TGTGCCAGCAGTTTAAACTGGACCCCCACAGATACGCAGTATTTT.

This chain uses TRBV5-4 with TRBJ2-2; 11 positions agree with TRBD1. CDR1 is SGHNT and CDR2 is YYREEE in the germline V gene (reference sequence). Trimming cost V 4 bases and J 7 bases; bases outside gene matches: 9. The CDR3 is made up of 16 amino acids. This CDR3 reads CASSEGTGGLYGELFF. The CDR3, as DNA: TGTGCCAGCAGCGAGGGGACAGGGGGTCTTTACGGGGAGCTGTTTTTT.

V gene TRBV4-2 combines with J gene TRBJ2-2; 8 bases align to TRBD2. Germline loops: CDR1 LGHNA, CDR2 YNFKEQ. The CDR3 totals 18 residues. V gave up 1 base and J gave up 0 bases; unmatched junction bases: 7. The CDR3 sequence is CASSQGGRGLANTGELFF. CDR3 DNA sequence: TGTGCCAGCAGCCAAGGGGGGAGGGGACTAGCGAACACCGGGGAGCTGTTTTTT.

The V and J genes are TRBV2 and TRBJ1-3, with D maybe TRBD1 (6 bases). The CDR3 contains 16 residues. The germline V gene has CDR1 SNHLY and CDR2 FYNNEI. Trimming removed 10 bases at V and 5 bases at J, with 24 bases between. DNA for the CDR3: TGTGCCACACCCAGGGGAGGGACAAGTCCTCGAAACACCATATATTTT. It specifies CATPRGGTSPRNTIYF.

J is TRBJ2-7 and V is TRBV9; 8 bases match TRBD1. The CDR3 loop spans 16 amino acids. Germline CDR1 is SGDLS and CDR2 is YYNGEE. V gave up 1 base and J gave up 5 bases; unmatched junction bases: 11. The CDR3 DNA follows: TGTGCCAGCAGCGTAACCACCGGGACAGGCCAGGACGAGCAGTACTTC. Residues: CASSVTTGTGQDEQYF.

Comments on this clone: In the same sample, other DNA sequences code for this CDR3. The chain joins TRBV7-9 to TRBJ1-1, with D tentatively TRBD1 (5 bases). The ends were cut back, 4 bases at V and 1 base at J, with 7 bases in the middle. The CDR3 is 13 residues long. CDR1 is SEHNR, CDR2 FQNEAQ, per germline (reference sequence). The CDR3 protein is CASSSQENTEAFF. The CDR3 DNA is TGTGCCAGCAGCTCACAGGAGAACACTGAAGCTTTCTTT.

V and J are TRBV5-4 and TRBJ2-1; 11 nucleotides agree with TRBD2. Trimming at V came to 0 bases and at J to 5 bases, leaving 4 bases not matched to a gene. Germline V gives CDR1 SGHNT, CDR2 YYREEE (reference sequence). The CDR3 runs to 16 residues. DNA of the CDR3: TGTGCCAGCAGCTTGGGAGGGACTAGCGGAAACAATGAGCAGTTCTTC. It codes for CASSLGGTSGNNEQFF. The variable domain in full, completed from reference TRBV5-4 and TRBJ2-1, reads ETGVTQSPTHLIKTRGQQVTLRCSSQSGHNTVSWYQQALGQGPQFIFQYYREEENGRGNFPPRFSGLQFPNYSSELNVNALELDDSALYLCASSLGGTSGNNEQFFGPGTRLTVL.

The V and J genes are TRBV6-1 and TRBJ2-7, with D unclear. CDR3 length equals 14 residues. From germline, CDR1 is MNHNS and CDR2 SASEGT. V lost 7 bases, J lost 4 bases, and 17 bases lay in between. In nucleotides, the CDR3 is TGTGCCAGCAACGATATCGGACCCAATTACGAGCAGTACTTC. Its protein is CASNDIGPNYEQYF.

With respect to this clone: At one end, the junction sequence differs from germline, possibly due to a read error. Other DNA sequences in the sample encode the same CDR3. The V and J genes are TRBV27 and TRBJ2-5, with a weak D call TRBD1 (6 bases). Germline CDR1 and CDR2: MNHEY and SMNVEV (reference sequence). This CDR3 is built from 13 residues. The CDR3 nucleotides are TGTGCCAGTAGTTTAGCAGGGGTAGAGACCCAGTACTTC. Its translation is CASSLAGVETQYF.

V and J are TRBV5-5 and TRBJ1-2; 7 bases match TRBD1. Germline-derived CDR1 and CDR2 are SGHKS and YYEKEE (reference sequence). With V trimmed by 0 bases and J by 4 bases, 6 bases remained unmatched. The CDR3 runs to 15 residues. CDR3 nucleotides: TGTGCCAGCAGCTTGGCGCCAGGGGGGACCTATGGCTACACCTTC. This codes for CASSLAPGGTYGYTF.

CDR3 nucleotide sequence: TGTGCCAGCAGCAACGGACAGGTTACTAACTATGGCTACACCTTC. Amino acid sequence: CASSNGQVTNYGYTF. The chain recombines TRBV6-5 with TRBJ1-2; 7 bases are a match to TRBD1. The V and J ends lost 6 bases and 0 bases, in that order; junction bases with no gene match: 7. This CDR3 contains 15 residues. CDR1 is MNHEY, CDR2 SVGAGI, per germline.

The J gene is TRBJ2-3, the V gene TRBV7-3, with D perhaps TRBD1 or TRBD2 (5 bases each). CDR3 length equals 12 residues. Trimming cost V 6 bases and J 15 bases, with 19 bases left between them. Germline-derived CDR1 and CDR2 are SGHTA and FQGTGA. CDR3 nucleotides: TGTGCCAGCAGGCAAGTCCCGGGACCGTTCTATTTT. It encodes CASRQVPGPFYF.

V and J are TRBV13 and TRBJ1-3; D is ambiguous. Germline V gene sequence: CDR1 PRHDT, CDR2 FYEKMQ (reference sequence). The CDR3 has 14 residues. V lost 7 bases and J 0 bases, leaving 10 bases between the germline ends. CDR3 sequence reads: CASIGQSSGNTIYF. The CDR3 region has the DNA TGTGCCAGCATAGGGCAGAGCTCTGGAAACACCATATATTTT.